This T cell receptor beta chain emerged from a study of human T cells and chemical hapten exposure. Background on the study: Patients got weekly scalp diphenylcyclopropenone doses over the approximately 25-week study.

Trimming cost V 2 bases and J 1 base, with 11 bases left between them. Germline V gives CDR1 SGHTA, CDR2 FQGNSA. The CDR3 loop spans 15 amino acids. Indicated time point: patch test 3, about 24 weeks after DPC sensitization. The treatment here: therapeutic diphenylcyclopropenone sensitization with weekly scalp DPC. TCRdb passed the RACE reads through MiXCR, listing each CDR3 protein once. Of just under 65,000 distinct CDR3 sequences listed, approximately 10% were seen once; the top ten hold 2% to 3%. The V call is TRBV7-2, the J call TRBJ1-1; D not resolved. The specimen was whole blood, collected in connection with sensitization to the hapten diphenylcyclopropenone (DPC). This clonotype was sampled from a woman in her twenties or thirties with alopecia areata. Some clones in this sample may be carry-over from other donors' samples. CDR3 residues: CASSLQRTPNTEAFF. CDR3 DNA: TGTGCCAGCAGCTTACAGCGGACCCCGAACACTGAAGCTTTCTTT.